A selection of T cell receptor beta chains follows, all from one sample in a study of T cell responses to AZD1222 COVID-19 vaccine. The protocol was immunoSEQ multiplex PCR, while the TCRdb copy is restricted to in-frame clones and leaves out a portion. Of around 120,000 clones listed, 70% to 90% are singletons. Sequencing used peripheral blood, obtained on day 0 of AZD1222 vaccination. The receptors were sampled from an adult in good health. The CDR3 runs from the conserved cysteine through the conserved F or W.

v_call	j_call	cdr3_aa
TRBV9	TRBJ2-3	CASSSGRRGYTDTQYF
TRBV19	TRBJ1-6	CASSDTGGGFNSPLHF
TRBV7-2	TRBJ2-1	CASSVAGTGVYNEQFF
TRBV11-2	TRBJ2-5	CASTSRQAQGTQYF
TRBV19	TRBJ1-5	CASSTGTHSNQPQHF
TRBV4-2	TRBJ2-2	CASSQDAATNTGELFF
TRBV6-5	TRBJ1-2	CASTAPGTETYGYTF
TRBV6-5	TRBJ1-6	CASSYDRGQGNSPLHF
TRBV5-4	TRBJ2-7	CASSPRDKAYEQYF
TRBV19	TRBJ2-1	CASSIGRLAGAIFEGDNEQFF
TRBV2	TRBJ1-2	CASSSDRVSYGYTF
TRBV12-2	TRBJ1-3	CASREKTLGSGNTIYF
TRBV19	TRBJ1-6	CASSIDAGSVTSSYNSPLHF
TRBV6-5	TRBJ2-4	CASSYPPRRGGHIQYF
TRBV6-6	TRBJ2-3	CASSSALVGTQYF
TRBV19	TRBJ2-3	CASNPTGSTDTQYF
TRBV18	TRBJ1-6	CASSRDRDNSPLHF
TRBV5-4	TRBJ1-6	CASSLRTGRGSPLHF
TRBV5-8	TRBJ1-5	CASSGQGFSYQPQHF
TRBV19	TRBJ2-7	CASSTLQGYEQYF
TRBV10-3	TRBJ1-2	CAIREMDSNYGYTF
TRBV19	TRBJ2-7	CASSMSGTSYEQYF
TRBV30	TRBJ2-7	CAWSSRAGGPREQYF
TRBV5-1	TRBJ1-2	CASSLDTGYTF
TRBV7-2	TRBJ2-1	CASSSPVAGEGASYNEQFF
TRBV18	TRBJ1-1	CASSPDRMNTEAFF
TRBV19	TRBJ1-6	CASSIVSANSPLHF
TRBV6-5	TRBJ1-3	CASTPLGGSGNTIYF
TRBV27	TRBJ2-1	CASRRPGLAGGPSFSYNEQFF
TRBV11-2	TRBJ1-3	CASSLGPHTISGNTIYF
TRBV27	TRBJ2-5	CASRTPGLETQYF
TRBV9	TRBJ2-7	CASSAAGTYEQYF
TRBV6-2/TRBV6-3	TRBJ2-2	CASSYPLRGKTTGELFF
TRBV28	TRBJ2-1	CASTPYVSYNEQFF
TRBV13	TRBJ2-1	CASSSMTDNEQFF
TRBV9	TRBJ2-1	CASSVARASDEQFF
TRBV5-8	TRBJ1-2	CASSSRASGYGYTF
TRBV7-2	TRBJ2-3	CASSLTDTQYF
TRBV3-1/TRBV3-2	TRBJ2-1	CASSQGTGNEQFF
TRBV7-2	TRBJ1-1	CASSLEASEAFF
TRBV4-2	TRBJ1-1	CASSRPSTEAFF
TRBV11-2	TRBJ2-7	CASSLVGGRDEQYF
TRBV6-1	TRBJ2-1	CASSAPRRGSYNEQFF
TRBV4-2	TRBJ1-4	CASSPLPPRRGEKLFF
TRBV5-1	TRBJ2-7	CASSLVGQTYEQYF
TRBV12-5	TRBJ2-5	CASGVAGETQYF
TRBV10-3	TRBJ1-5	CASGEGNQPQHF
TRBV6-5	TRBJ1-2	CASSYSRQGHYGYTF
TRBV28	TRBJ2-3	CASRKRVTDTQYF
TRBV3-1/TRBV3-2	TRBJ2-7	CASSQVQGEQYF
TRBV10-2	TRBJ1-6	CASRAGNSPLHF